Below, one T cell receptor beta chain is given with its context. Its antigen is still unknown. The data stem from a study of radiotherapy plus CTLA-4 blockade in lung cancer. Method: immunoSEQ multiplex PCR; TCRdb's copy keeps in-frame clones and lacks some. The table has 70,000 to 95,000 clones, around 87% seen once; the top ten hold about a sixth. Findings and caveats of the study: TCR clones from tumors expanded in blood after radiotherapy plus ipilimumab. Reportedly, early blood T cell clone dynamics best predicted response, with interferon-beta.

Unmatched junction bases numbered 16, after V lost 3 bases and J lost 5 bases. Germline CDR1 SGDLS, CDR2 YYNGEE. The CDR3 is 18 residues long. The source of this sequence is a human donor with non-small cell lung cancer that progressed on radiotherapy plus ipilimumab. The chain recombines TRBV9 with TRBJ1-2; 10 nucleotides align to TRBD1. This material consisted of peripheral blood, taken from a patient treated with radiotherapy plus ipilimumab. The CDR3 DNA reads TGTGCCAGCAGCGATTACAACGGACAGGGGGTAGTTAGGTATGGCTACACCTTC. As protein: CASSDYNGQGVVRYGYTF.